Listed below are T cell receptor beta chains from one sample, sequenced in a study of CD8 T cells in Susac syndrome. MiXCR, applied by TCRdb to the immunoSEQ multiplex PCR reads, yields one record per CDR3 protein. The data hold more than 150,000 distinct CDR3 sequences, with 95% observed a single time. The sample was CD8+ T cells from PBMCs. These receptors all come from a human donor with Susac syndrome. Both conserved end residues are part of each CDR3. D genes are given only for firm matches. Clone sizes are given selectively: once, few, many, or a class where the clone is expanded.

j_gene: TRBJ2-7
d_gene: -
abundance: once
v_gene: TRBV5-8
CDR3aa: CASIPRSPWEQYF
CDR3nt: TGTGCCAGCATCCCACGGTCTCCGTGGGAGCAGTACTTC

j_gene: TRBJ1-6
d_gene: TRBD1
abundance: -
v_gene: TRBV7-9
CDR3aa: CASSLPGQGMFSPLHF
CDR3nt: TGTGCCAGCAGCTTGCCTGGACAGGGGATGTTTTCACCCCTCCACTTT

j_gene: TRBJ2-7
d_gene: -
abundance: -
v_gene: TRBV5-1
CDR3aa: CASSSGSGAYEQYF
CDR3nt: TGCGCCAGCAGTTCGGGTAGCGGAGCCTACGAGCAGTACTTC

j_gene: TRBJ2-7
d_gene: -
abundance: -
v_gene: TRBV9
CDR3aa: CASSPRTDLYEQYF
CDR3nt: TGTGCCAGCAGCCCGCGGACAGACCTCTACGAGCAGTACTTC

j_gene: TRBJ2-6
d_gene: -
abundance: -
v_gene: TRBV6-1
CDR3aa: CASSTAGYRTGANVLTF
CDR3nt: TGTGCCAGCTCTACGGCAGGGTATAGAACTGGGGCCAACGTCCTGACTTTC

j_gene: TRBJ1-2
d_gene: -
abundance: -
v_gene: TRBV11-2
CDR3aa: CASSPSPGAEYGYTF
CDR3nt: TGTGCCAGCAGCCCAAGTCCGGGGGCGGAATATGGCTACACCTTC

j_gene: TRBJ1-5
d_gene: TRBD1
abundance: -
v_gene: TRBV12-3/TRBV12-4
CDR3aa: CASSIQGAGQPQHF
CDR3nt: TGTGCCAGCAGTATTCAGGGGGCAGGACAGCCCCAGCATTTT

j_gene: TRBJ2-2
d_gene: -
abundance: -
v_gene: TRBV2
CDR3aa: CASSENGGVITGELFF
CDR3nt: TGTGCCAGCAGTGAAAATGGCGGGGTGATCACCGGGGAGCTGTTTTTT

j_gene: TRBJ2-1
d_gene: TRBD1
abundance: -
v_gene: TRBV2
CDR3aa: CASIVRGSSDEQFF
CDR3nt: TGTGCCAGCATAGTCAGGGGGTCATCAGATGAGCAGTTCTTC

j_gene: TRBJ2-5
d_gene: -
abundance: -
v_gene: TRBV5-4
CDR3aa: CASSLVPGTLQETQYF
CDR3nt: TGTGCCAGCAGCTTGGTCCCCGGGACACTCCAAGAGACCCAGTACTTC

j_gene: TRBJ1-1
d_gene: -
abundance: once
v_gene: TRBV13
CDR3aa: CASSDGTFKEWDTEAFF
CDR3nt: TGTGCCAGCAGTGACGGGACATTCAAGGAGTGGGACACTGAAGCTTTCTTT

j_gene: TRBJ2-1
d_gene: TRBD2
abundance: -
v_gene: TRBV12-3/TRBV12-4
CDR3aa: CASSPPKRGDYNEQFF
CDR3nt: TGTGCCAGCAGTCCCCCGAAGCGGGGGGACTACAATGAGCAGTTCTTC

j_gene: TRBJ1-1
d_gene: -
abundance: once
v_gene: TRBV6-5
CDR3aa: CASSYSRQRDTEAFF
CDR3nt: TGTGCCAGCAGTTACTCGAGACAGCGCGACACTGAAGCTTTCTTT

j_gene: TRBJ2-1
d_gene: -
abundance: -
v_gene: TRBV4-2
CDR3aa: CASSQAAVDEQFF
CDR3nt: TGTGCCAGCAGCCAAGCGGCCGTAGATGAGCAGTTCTTC

j_gene: TRBJ2-5
d_gene: TRBD2
abundance: -
v_gene: TRBV20-1
CDR3aa: CSARTSSEETQYF
CDR3nt: TGCAGTGCTAGGACTAGCAGCGAAGAGACCCAGTACTTC

j_gene: TRBJ2-1
d_gene: TRBD1
abundance: -
v_gene: TRBV7-3
CDR3aa: CASSLVRQGKGNEQFF
CDR3nt: TGTGCCAGCAGCTTAGTCCGACAGGGGAAGGGAAATGAGCAGTTCTTC

j_gene: TRBJ1-1
d_gene: -
abundance: -
v_gene: TRBV9
CDR3aa: CASSPVGGRTEAFF
CDR3nt: TGTGCCAGCAGCCCAGTGGGGGGCAGGACTGAAGCTTTCTTT

j_gene: TRBJ2-1
d_gene: -
abundance: -
v_gene: TRBV7-9
CDR3aa: CASSLTTGFDEQFF
CDR3nt: TGTGCCAGCAGCTTAACAACGGGGTTTGATGAGCAGTTCTTC

j_gene: TRBJ1-2
d_gene: TRBD1
abundance: -
v_gene: TRBV2
CDR3aa: CASSEGDSPGYTF
CDR3nt: TGTGCCAGCAGTGAGGGGGACAGCCCCGGCTACACCTTC

j_gene: TRBJ2-1
d_gene: -
abundance: -
v_gene: TRBV5-6
CDR3aa: CASSVGTPTGNEQFF
CDR3nt: TGTGCCAGCAGCGTCGGGACTCCCACGGGGAATGAGCAGTTCTTC

j_gene: TRBJ1-2
d_gene: -
abundance: once
v_gene: TRBV2
CDR3aa: CASSEGNRGYTF
CDR3nt: TGTGCCAGCAGTGAAGGGAATAGGGGCTACACCTTC

j_gene: TRBJ2-3
d_gene: TRBD2
abundance: -
v_gene: TRBV7-9
CDR3aa: CASSLGLAGGGTDTQYF
CDR3nt: TGTGCCAGCAGCTTGGGACTAGCGGGAGGAGGCACAGATACGCAGTATTTT

j_gene: TRBJ2-1
d_gene: TRBD2
abundance: once
v_gene: TRBV6-4
CDR3aa: CASRQLAGAYNEQFF
CDR3nt: TGTGCCAGCAGACAACTAGCGGGAGCCTACAATGAGCAGTTCTTC

j_gene: TRBJ2-3
d_gene: TRBD2
abundance: once
v_gene: TRBV13
CDR3aa: CASSAELAEGADTQYF
CDR3nt: TGTGCCAGCAGCGCAGAACTAGCGGAGGGCGCAGATACGCAGTATTTT

j_gene: TRBJ1-5
d_gene: TRBD1
abundance: -
v_gene: TRBV27
CDR3aa: CASSTWTGMRGNQPQHF
CDR3nt: TGTGCCAGCAGTACCTGGACAGGGATGAGGGGCAATCAGCCCCAGCATTTT

j_gene: TRBJ1-1
d_gene: -
abundance: -
v_gene: TRBV5-6
CDR3aa: CASSLDGLAEAFF
CDR3nt: TGTGCCAGCAGCTTGGACGGACTTGCTGAAGCTTTCTTT

j_gene: TRBJ2-1
d_gene: -
abundance: -
v_gene: TRBV12-3/TRBV12-4
CDR3aa: CASSAGGGEQFF
CDR3nt: TGTGCCAGCAGTGCCGGGGGAGGTGAGCAGTTCTTC

j_gene: TRBJ2-7
d_gene: TRBD1
abundance: -
v_gene: TRBV20-1
CDR3aa: CSARDFGGGQGAYEQYF
CDR3nt: TGCAGTGCTAGAGATTTTGGAGGGGGACAGGGGGCCTACGAGCAGTACTTC

j_gene: TRBJ2-1
d_gene: -
abundance: -
v_gene: TRBV19
CDR3aa: CASSIEGGNEQFF
CDR3nt: TGTGCCAGTAGTATAGAGGGCGGCAATGAGCAGTTCTTC

j_gene: TRBJ1-1
d_gene: -
abundance: -
v_gene: TRBV19
CDR3aa: CASSIEDSGTEAFF
CDR3nt: TGTGCCAGTAGTATAGAAGACAGTGGCACTGAAGCTTTCTTT

j_gene: TRBJ2-5
d_gene: -
abundance: few
v_gene: TRBV13
CDR3aa: CASRWPEQETQYF
CDR3nt: TGTGCCAGCAGGTGGCCAGAACAAGAGACCCAGTACTTC

j_gene: TRBJ1-2
d_gene: -
abundance: -
v_gene: TRBV11-2
CDR3aa: CASSLRVLLNGYGYTF
CDR3nt: TGTGCCAGCAGCTTAAGGGTCCTCCTCAACGGGTATGGCTACACCTTC

j_gene: TRBJ2-3
d_gene: -
abundance: -
v_gene: TRBV5-6
CDR3aa: CASSLVPGREASTDTQYF
CDR3nt: TGTGCCAGCAGCTTGGTACCGGGCAGGGAGGCTAGCACAGATACGCAGTATTTT

j_gene: TRBJ2-1
d_gene: -
abundance: -
v_gene: TRBV20-1
CDR3aa: CSARAHRPGEQFF
CDR3nt: TGCAGTGCTAGAGCACACCGTCCCGGTGAGCAGTTCTTC

j_gene: TRBJ2-2
d_gene: -
abundance: -
v_gene: TRBV6-1
CDR3aa: CASTIGVFRAVNTGELFF
CDR3nt: TGTGCCAGCACCATAGGGGTCTTTCGGGCGGTAAACACCGGGGAGCTGTTTTTT

j_gene: TRBJ2-3
d_gene: -
abundance: -
v_gene: TRBV13
CDR3aa: CASSPATERYSSTDTQYF
CDR3nt: TGTGCCAGCAGCCCCGCGACAGAAAGATATTCTAGCACAGATACGCAGTATTTT

j_gene: TRBJ1-1
d_gene: -
abundance: -
v_gene: TRBV19
CDR3aa: CASSAGGEAFF
CDR3nt: TGTGCCAGTAGCGCCGGGGGGGAAGCTTTCTTT

j_gene: TRBJ2-5
d_gene: TRBD1
abundance: -
v_gene: TRBV7-3
CDR3aa: CASSSTGTGGLETQYF
CDR3nt: TGTGCCAGCAGCTCCACCGGGACAGGGGGACTAGAGACCCAGTACTTC

j_gene: TRBJ1-1
d_gene: -
abundance: -
v_gene: TRBV4-1
CDR3aa: CASSQDRMNTEAFF
CDR3nt: TGCGCCAGCAGCCAAGACAGAATGAACACTGAAGCTTTCTTT

j_gene: TRBJ2-1
d_gene: -
abundance: -
v_gene: TRBV7-7
CDR3aa: CASSQKITRNEQFF
CDR3nt: TGTGCTAGCAGCCAAAAGATTACTAGAAATGAGCAGTTCTTC

j_gene: TRBJ2-7
d_gene: -
abundance: -
v_gene: TRBV27
CDR3aa: CASSFNSGNEQYF
CDR3nt: TGTGCCAGCAGTTTCAATTCAGGGAACGAGCAGTACTTC

j_gene: TRBJ2-5
d_gene: TRBD2
abundance: -
v_gene: TRBV2
CDR3aa: CASRVLAEETQYF
CDR3nt: TGTGCCAGCAGGGTCCTAGCGGAAGAGACCCAGTACTTC

j_gene: TRBJ2-7
d_gene: -
abundance: -
v_gene: TRBV20-1
CDR3aa: CSASPTGRSYYEQYF
CDR3nt: TGCAGTGCCAGTCCCACGGGGAGGTCCTACTACGAGCAGTACTTC

j_gene: TRBJ2-1
d_gene: TRBD2
abundance: -
v_gene: TRBV7-9
CDR3aa: CASSLSSRGRREDNEQFF
CDR3nt: TGTGCCAGCAGCTTATCATCGCGAGGGAGGCGGGAGGACAATGAGCAGTTCTTC

j_gene: TRBJ2-7
d_gene: TRBD1
abundance: -
v_gene: TRBV27
CDR3aa: CASSTLTGGSYEQYF
CDR3nt: TGTGCCAGCAGTACCTTGACAGGGGGCTCCTACGAGCAGTACTTC

j_gene: TRBJ2-7
d_gene: -
abundance: -
v_gene: TRBV6-1
CDR3aa: CASSEHWIHEQYF
CDR3nt: TGTGCCAGCAGTGAACATTGGATCCACGAGCAGTACTTC

j_gene: TRBJ2-2
d_gene: -
abundance: -
v_gene: TRBV12-3/TRBV12-4
CDR3aa: CASSLRRDTGELFF
CDR3nt: TGTGCCAGCAGTTTAAGGAGGGACACCGGGGAGCTGTTTTTT

j_gene: TRBJ2-7
d_gene: -
abundance: -
v_gene: TRBV27
CDR3aa: CASSLGAGVEQYF
CDR3nt: TGTGCCAGCAGTTTAGGGGCAGGGGTTGAGCAGTACTTC

j_gene: TRBJ1-1
d_gene: TRBD1
abundance: -
v_gene: TRBV9
CDR3aa: CASSVGTGSAFF
CDR3nt: TGTGCCAGCAGCGTAGGGACAGGGTCGGCTTTCTTT

j_gene: TRBJ2-3
d_gene: TRBD2
abundance: -
v_gene: TRBV7-9
CDR3aa: CASSLALAGTFDTQYF
CDR3nt: TGTGCCAGCAGCTTAGCCCTAGCGGGGACCTTCGATACGCAGTATTTT

j_gene: TRBJ1-2
d_gene: -
abundance: -
v_gene: TRBV10-3
CDR3aa: CAISEGDLGYGYTF
CDR3nt: TGTGCCATCAGTGAAGGAGACTTGGGCTATGGCTACACCTTC